This TCR beta chain was sequenced for a study of technical replicates of blood from a handful of donors. Some clones are missing from TCRdb's copy, which holds only in-frame ones; the method was immunoSEQ multiplex PCR. The sample includes some 73,000 clones, 90% seen only once; the top ten take 4.7%. The count of this clone is one. This TCR was recovered from a human donor in good health. Some clones in this sample may be carry-over from other donors' samples. Sequencing input: PBMCs.

CDR3 nucleotide sequence: TGTGCCTGGAGTGGGACTGGAATTGTGTTCTTC. Its translation is CAWSGTGIVFF. The V and J genes are TRBV30 and TRBJ2-1; D may be TRBD2 (5 bases). The CDR3 covers 11 residues. CDR1 and CDR2 from the germline V gene are GTSNPN and SVGIG (reference sequence). The V gene lost 1 base and the J gene lost 15 bases, with 13 bases spanning the gap.